The clone carrying this T cell receptor (beta chain) was seen only a few times. Its antigen is currently unknown. This sample is part of a study of T cells in Graves' hyperthyroidism and ophthalmopathy. Study-wide results and limits: Model predictions of ophthalmopathy came a median about six months before onset.

TCR beta CDR3 regions were amplified from RNA transcripts. HTBI primers were the set used in a first-round RT-PCR of the TCR CDR3. From the multiplex PCR reads, TCRdb called clonotypes with MiXCR, one entry per CDR3 protein. The sample consists of about 600,000 distinct CDR3 sequences, more than 12% of them appearing once. Germline V gene data show CDR1 as SQVTM and CDR2 as ANQGSEA. J lost 4 bases, V lost 0 bases, and 3 bases had no gene match. The CDR3 sequence is 14 residues long. Sequenced input: blood. The clonotype was recovered from a woman between 50 and 59 years old with Graves' ophthalmopathy. This chain links TRBV29-1 with TRBJ2-7, with 10 bases matching TRBD1. CDR3 bases: TGCAGCGTTGAAGACCGGGACAGGGGATACGAGCAGTACTTC. It codes for CSVEDRDRGYEQYF.